A single sample gave rise to the 4 T cell receptor beta chains below, sequenced in a study of breast tumors, draining lymph nodes, adjacent tissues. TCRdb re-derived calls from the multiplex PCR reads in MiXCR, one entry per CDR3 protein. The profile covers around 140,000 distinct CDR3 sequences, with about 20% appearing a single time and around 2.6% taken by the ten largest. The lymph nodes were axillary draining lymph nodes from breast cancer patients. The sequenced sample was axillary lymph node tissue. The receptors were sampled from a female donor with breast cancer. Some clones in this sample may be carry-over from other donors' samples.

This clonotype was picked up many times. The chain is built from TRBV5-1 and TRBJ2-7; TRBD2 might be the D (5 bases). Germline lookup yields CDR1 SGHRS and CDR2 YFSETQ. V was pared by 4 bases and J by 3 bases, with 14 bases between. The CDR3 is 14 amino acids. The CDR3 region is CASSGRGNSYEQYF. For the CDR3, the DNA is TGCGCCAGCAGCGGTCGGGGAAACAGCTACGAGCAGTACTTC. The whole variable domain, remainder taken from reference TRBV5-1 and TRBJ2-7, is KAGVTQTPRYLIKTRGQQVTLSCSPISGHRSVSWYQQTPGQGLQFLFEYFSETQRNKGNFPGRFSGRQFSNSRSEMNVSTLELGDSALYLCASSGRGNSYEQYFGPGTRLTVT.

In its sample, this clonotype was seen many times. V usage is TRBV6-1 and J usage is TRBJ2-7; the D gene is possibly TRBD1 (6 bases). The CDR3 extends over 15 amino acids. Per germline, CDR1 MNHNS and CDR2 SASEGT. V lost 4 bases, J lost 1 base, and 14 bases lay in between. CDR3 residues: CASSGPGTLSYEQYF. As DNA, the CDR3 is TGTGCCAGCAGTGGACCCGGGACACTATCCTACGAGCAGTACTTC.

This clonotype was counted many times. The chain couples TRBV12-3 or TRBV12-4 to TRBJ2-7; 8 bases map to TRBD2. V lost 6 bases and J lost 3; bases outside the gene matches: 10. The CDR3 sequence is 15 residues long. DNA for the CDR3: TGTGCCAGCAGCCCCGGGGGGGGACAATTCTACGAGCAGTACTTC. Translation: CASSPGGGQFYEQYF.

In its sample, this clonotype was seen many times. The chain couples TRBV20-1 to TRBJ2-7; 9 positions agree with TRBD1. The CDR3 is made up of 15 amino acids. V trimming: 3 bases; J trimming: 9 bases; junction bases outside the gene matches: 15. Germline CDR1 DFQATT, CDR2 SNEGSKA (reference sequence). CDR3 sequence reads: CSARADRGFPAGQYF. The CDR3 nucleotides are TGCAGTGCTAGGGCGGACAGGGGCTTCCCGGCTGGGCAGTACTTC.